This T cell receptor (beta chain) was captured by sequencing in a study of response to subunit inactivated influenza vaccine. Study observations and caveats: Few new T cells, the authors suggested, are recruited by each seasonal influenza vaccination.

This clonotype was picked up a small number of times. What it recognizes is unknown. MiXCR, run by TCRdb on the RT-PCR reads, gives a single entry per CDR3 protein. The repertoire holds fewer than 650,000 distinct CDR3 sequences, with around 13% as singletons. The CDR3 is 14 amino acids. Per the germline V gene, CDR1 is DFQATT and CDR2 is SNEGSKA (reference sequence). Trimming left V 3 bases short and J 0 bases short, with 10 bases between. This receptor was identified in a middle-aged man who received an inactivated influenza vaccine. This rearrangement joins TRBV20-1 to TRBJ2-3, with TRBD2 as a possible D gene (5 bases). The sample consisted of PBMCs from blood, taken 40 to 50 days after vaccination. The CDR3 loop is CSASAGASTDTQYF. The CDR3 DNA reads TGCAGTGCTAGCGCGGGTGCTAGCACAGATACGCAGTATTTT.